Below are 3 T cell receptor beta chains sequenced from a single sample in a study of shared clonotypes between healthy human individuals (dated by TCRdb to 2018 to 2021). The library relied on the immunoSEQ multiplex PCR assay. The source is immuneACCESS, and TCRdb retained only in-frame sequences with V and J called. Part of the clones is not carried over; for the studies checked, unresolved V genes explain less than half of this, and the remainder is unexplained. The sample profile shows 400,000 to 550,000 clones; around 80% of them were found once. 9.5% to 15% of the sample goes to the ten largest clones. Sample: PBMCs. The receptors were sampled from a woman aged 40 to 50 in good health. Some clones in this sample may be carry-over from other donors' samples.

This clone was found a few times. The chain recombines TRBV27 with TRBJ1-1, with 7 bases matching TRBD1. The germline V gene has CDR1 MNHEY and CDR2 SMNVEV (reference sequence). V trimming: 7 bases; J trimming: 5 bases; junction bases outside the gene matches: 7. The CDR3 is 13 amino acids. The CDR3 loop is CASKQGLRTEAFF. The DNA of the CDR3 is TGTGCCAGCAAACAGGGGTTGAGGACTGAAGCTTTCTTT.

This clone appeared a single time. The rearrangement links TRBV19 to TRBJ1-3; TRBD1 is a possible D gene (6 bases). CDR1 is LNHDA, CDR2 SQIVND, per germline (reference sequence). The CDR3 runs to 15 residues. The V end was cut by 7 bases, the J end by 2 bases, with 15 bases between. The CDR3 bases are TGTGCCAGTACCCTAGGCTGGGACACTGGAAACACCATATATTTT. Translation: CASTLGWDTGNTIYF.

This CDR3 reads CASSLSGQGGSGANVLTF. The CDR3 coding sequence is TGTGCCAGCAGTTTATCGGGCCAGGGCGGTTCCGGGGCCAACGTCCTGACTTTC. V gene TRBV27 combines with J gene TRBJ2-6; D is perhaps TRBD1 (5 bases). V was clipped by 0 bases and J by 4 bases, with 16 bases between them. The CDR3 runs to 18 residues. CDR1 is MNHEY and CDR2 is SMNVEV in the germline V gene (reference sequence).